The present TCR beta chain was sequenced within a study of cytomegalovirus exposure and HLA in healthy donors. Note on this clone: What it binds is not known. The identical CDR3 is also encoded by other nucleotide sequences in the sample.

CDR3 length: 14 residues. Germline V gene data show CDR1 as LNHDA and CDR2 as SQIVND (reference sequence). With 3 bases removed from V and 0 bases from J, the gap between germline ends came to 6 bases. The study ran its PCR with 60 Vbeta and 13 Jbeta primers. Method: immunoSEQ multiplex PCR; TCRdb's copy keeps in-frame clones and lacks some. The profile shows roughly 160,000 clones, approximately 70% of them singletons. Study-wide results and caveats: Association of a missense DCLRE1C variant with TCR beta V- and J-gene trimming was reported in a later analysis. CMV antigen specificity of three CMV-associated chains was confirmed in vitro. Earlier analysis looked at TCR beta V segments, and most were productive about 90% or about 30% of the time. Fewer N-insertions than the approximately 700-donor mean were reportedly shown by an Asian-associated ancestry cluster in a later analysis.

Sequences were obtained from PBMCs. The origin of this receptor is a woman between 18 and 29 years old in good health and CMV-seropositive. The chain combines TRBV19 with TRBJ1-5; unclear D gene. This chain's CDR3 is CASSMADSNQPQHF. The DNA for the CDR3 is TGTGCCAGTAGTATGGCGGATAGCAATCAGCCCCAGCATTTT.